These 26 T cell receptor beta chains share one sample of origin, sequenced in a study of shared clonotypes between healthy human individuals. Sequencing used immunoSEQ multiplex PCR; TCRdb keeps in-frame clones, though not all of them. Of 2 million to 2.5 million clones in the sample, more than 90% are singletons; the top ten hold around 0.13%. Input material: naive CD4+ T cells sorted from blood. Subset in this sample: CD45RA+ positively selected. The receptors were gathered from a man aged 18 to 29 in good health.

The chain joins TRBV28 to TRBJ1-6, with D possibly matching TRBD1 (5 bases). V lost 4 bases, J lost 4 bases, and 11 bases lay in between. Germline-derived CDR1 and CDR2 are MDHEN and SYDVKM. The CDR3 runs 15 residues. The CDR3 reads CASSSGGNYNSPLHF. In DNA, the CDR3 is TGTGCCAGCAGTTCTGGGGGGAATTATAATTCACCCCTCCACTTT. The full variable domain, its missing parts supplied by reference TRBV28 and TRBJ1-6, is DVKVTQSSRYLVKRTGEKVFLECVQDMDHENMFWYRQDPGLGLRLIYFSYDVKMKEKGDIPEGYSVSREKKERFSLILESASTNQTSMYLCASSSGGNYNSPLHFGNGTRLTVT.

This chain joins TRBV7-2 and TRBJ2-4; no reliable D call. CDR1 and CDR2 (germline): SGHTA, FQGNSA. V was pared by 5 bases and J by 1 base, with 9 bases between. The CDR3 is 14 amino acids. CDR3 nucleotide sequence: TGTGCCAGCAGCCCCCGGGCGGCCAAAAACATTCAGTACTTC. Encoded protein: CASSPRAAKNIQYF. Full variable domain (missing parts from reference TRBV7-2 and TRBJ2-4): GAGVSQSPSNKVTEKGKDVELRCDPISGHTALYWYRQSLGQGLEFLIYFQGNSAPDKSGLPSDRFSAERTGGSVSTLTIQRTQQEDSAVYLCASSPRAAKNIQYFGAGTRLSVL.

For this clone: Other DNA sequences in the sample encode the same CDR3. V is TRBV6-5 and J is TRBJ2-2; D not certain. The CDR3 is made up of 12 amino acids. Trimming removed 0 bases from V and 8 bases from J, with 4 bases in between. CDR1 and CDR2 (germline): MNHEY, SVGAGI. The CDR3 region is CASSYSGGELFF. CDR3 nucleotides: TGTGCCAGCAGTTACTCAGGAGGGGAGCTGTTTTTT.

The chain links TRBV5-3 to TRBJ1-2; D is perhaps TRBD1 (6 bases). TRBV5-3 is sorted into the ORF group, with uncertain function. The CDR3 is 17 residues long. V lost 3 bases and J 0 bases, leaving 18 bases between the germline ends. The CDR3 is CARSSGQSRSANYGYTF. The CDR3 region has the DNA TGTGCCAGAAGCTCCGGACAGAGTCGCTCAGCTAACTATGGCTACACCTTC.

The CDR3 DNA is TGTGCCAGCAGTTTCGACAGAAAGAACACTGAAGCTTTCTTT. It is translated as CASSFDRKNTEAFF. J is TRBJ1-1 and V is TRBV6-5; D may be TRBD1 (5 bases). The CDR3 has 14 amino acids. Germline CDR1 MNHEY, CDR2 SVGAGI. Trimming removed 4 bases at V and 1 base at J, with 10 bases between.

The rearrangement uses TRBV7-8 and TRBJ2-1, with D unresolved. Trimming left V 1 base short and J 10 bases short, with 11 bases between. Germline lookup yields CDR1 SGHVS and CDR2 FQNEAQ. There are 13 residues in the CDR3. The DNA for the CDR3 is TGTGCCAGCAGCTTAGTTCCCCCAGTGGAGCAGTTCTTC. Amino acids: CASSLVPPVEQFF.

The chain links TRBV19 to TRBJ1-4; D is unclear. The CDR3 is 12 amino acids. Germline V lookup: CDR1 LNHDA, CDR2 SQIVND (reference sequence). V lost 5 bases to trimming and J lost 8 bases, with 9 bases between them. CDR3 bases: TGTGCCAGTAGTGGGATTGGGGAAAAACTGTTTTTT. Amino acids: CASSGIGEKLFF.

This chain uses TRBV6-6 with TRBJ2-2; D is possibly TRBD2 (7 bases). This CDR3 is built from 14 residues. V lost 7 bases and J 3 bases, leaving 12 bases between the germline ends. CDR1 MNHNY and CDR2 SVGAGI come from the germline V gene (reference sequence). The CDR3 DNA sequence: TGTGCCAGCAACCGGGGGGCGGACACCGGGGAGCTGTTTTTT. Translation: CASNRGADTGELFF.

The chain employs TRBV6-1 and TRBJ2-2; 7 bases are shared with TRBD2. The V segment lost 4 bases and the J segment 0 bases; nucleotides outside the gene matches: 11. Germline V CDR1 and CDR2: MNHNS, SASEGT. CDR3 length: 18 amino acids. CDR3: CASSGTPSGRPNTGELFF. Written as DNA, the CDR3 is TGTGCCAGCAGTGGGACCCCTAGCGGCAGACCGAACACCGGGGAGCTGTTTTTT.

The chain uses TRBV6-1 and TRBJ1-5; D unresolved. The CDR3 is 13 residues long. The V and J ends lost 4 bases and 1 base respectively, with 5 bases between them. The V gene's germline CDR1 is MNHNS and CDR2 SASEGT. The CDR3 coding sequence is TGTGCCAGCAGTGTCTCCAGCAATCAGCCCCAGCATTTT. Its protein product is CASSVSSNQPQHF.

Only one count was recorded for this clone. As DNA, the CDR3 is TGTGCCATCAGTGAGTCAGCGTTGGGTCTAGCGGGGGATTACAATGAGCAGTTCTTC. It is translated as CAISESALGLAGDYNEQFF. The chain recombines TRBV10-3 with TRBJ2-1, with 10 positions matching TRBD2. The V gene's germline CDR1 is ENHRY and CDR2 SYGVKD. The junction had 12 bases not matched to a gene; V was cut back by 0 bases and J by 4 bases. The CDR3 is 19 amino acids.

The genes are TRBV10-3 and TRBJ2-3; D remains ambiguous. The germline gives CDR1 ENHRY, CDR2 SYGVKD. The CDR3 has 15 amino acids. Trimming shortened V by 6 bases and J by 0 bases, and 13 bases separated the two germline ends. CDR3 coding DNA: TGTGCCATCAGCGTTATCAGCAGTAGCACAGATACGCAGTATTTT. Its protein product is CAISVISSSTDTQYF.

The CDR3, as DNA: TGCGCCAGCAGCTTGGCCCCAGACCTCTACGAGCAGTACTTC. Protein: CASSLAPDLYEQYF. The chain couples TRBV5-1 to TRBJ2-7; D unclear. Germline lookup yields CDR1 SGHRS and CDR2 YFSETQ. Trimming took 0 bases from V and 3 from J, leaving 10 bases between them. The CDR3 loop spans 14 amino acids. Full variable domain (outside the CDR3, taken from reference TRBV5-1 and TRBJ2-7): KAGVTQTPRYLIKTRGQQVTLSCSPISGHRSVSWYQQTPGQGLQFLFEYFSETQRNKGNFPGRFSGRQFSNSRSEMNVSTLELGDSALYLCASSLAPDLYEQYFGPGTRLTVT.

The V and J genes are TRBV10-3 and TRBJ2-2; 7 nucleotides line up with TRBD1. Germline CDR1 and CDR2: ENHRY and SYGVKD. This CDR3 spans 16 amino acids. The V segment lost 2 bases and the J segment 0 bases; nucleotides outside the gene matches: 3. CDR3 loop: CAISEAGTANTGELFF. The CDR3 nucleotides read TGTGCCATCAGTGAGGCCGGGACAGCGAACACCGGGGAGCTGTTTTTT.

The chain has TRBV6-1 and TRBJ2-2; 11 positions match TRBD2. Germline CDR1 is MNHNS and CDR2 is SASEGT. The CDR3 sequence is 14 residues long. Losses at the gene ends were 8 bases for V and 4 bases for J; bases not matched to a gene: 3. CDR3 amino acids: CASYLAGGTGELFF. DNA of the CDR3: TGTGCCAGCTACCTAGCGGGAGGCACCGGGGAGCTGTTTTTT.

V usage is TRBV18 and J usage is TRBJ2-3; D tentatively reads TRBD1 or TRBD2 (5 bases each). Trimming took 4 bases from V and 4 from J, leaving 12 bases between them. Germline V lookup: CDR1 KGHSH, CDR2 LQKENI. This CDR3 is 14 amino acids long. The CDR3 DNA reads TGTGCCAGCTCACTCACGGTGGGGGCAGATACGCAGTATTTT. Its translation is CASSLTVGADTQYF.

The J gene is TRBJ2-5, the V gene TRBV9, with D possibly matching TRBD2 (5 bases). There are 16 residues in the CDR3. Germline CDR1 and CDR2: SGDLS and YYNGEE. V lost 4 bases to trimming and J lost 2 bases, with 18 bases between them. In DNA form, the CDR3 reads TGTGCCAGCAGCCCACGAGGGTCCGCACGGCAAGAGACCCAGTACTTC. Translated: CASSPRGSARQETQYF.

Concerning this clone itself: The sample contains more than one DNA sequence encoding this CDR3. The chain employs TRBV2 and TRBJ2-5; TRBD2 matches 8 bases. The CDR3 length is 14 residues. Germline-derived CDR1 and CDR2 are SNHLY and FYNNEI. After removal of 2 bases from V and 5 bases from J, the junction contained 4 bases not matched to a gene. CDR3 sequence reads: CASSERASGETQYF. DNA of the CDR3: TGTGCCAGCAGTGAAAGGGCTAGCGGGGAGACCCAGTACTTC.

Worth noting for this clone: This same CDR3 is encoded by further DNA sequences in the sample. As DNA, the CDR3 is TGTGCCAGCTCCCAAGATTCCTACGAGCAGTACTTC. It encodes CASSQDSYEQYF. The rearrangement joins TRBV18 to TRBJ2-7; D ambiguous. CDR3 size: 12 residues. V lost 6 bases to trimming and J lost 1 base, with 7 bases between them. Germline CDR1 KGHSH, CDR2 LQKENI.

V gene TRBV19 combines with J gene TRBJ2-7; a possible D gene is TRBD1 (5 bases). The CDR3 is 16 amino acids. CDR1 and CDR2 from the germline V gene are LNHDA and SQIVND (reference sequence). Trimming pared 5 bases from V and 3 bases from J, leaving 20 bases between. The CDR3 spells CASSSFGQGKDYEQYF. CDR3 nucleotide sequence: TGTGCCAGTAGTTCCTTTGGGCAGGGAAAGGACTACGAGCAGTACTTC.

The rearrangement joins TRBV6-1 to TRBJ1-5; weak D call: TRBD1 (5 bases). Trimming left V 1 base short and J 7 bases short, with 17 bases between. Looked up from germline, CDR1 is MNHNS and CDR2 is SASEGT. CDR3 size: 16 residues. CDR3 DNA: TGTGCCAGCAGTGAAGTTCGGACGCCAAAGGGGCAGCCCCAGCATTTT. Encoded protein: CASSEVRTPKGQPQHF.

The chain recombines TRBV29-1 with TRBJ1-2, with TRBD1 matching 12 bases. The CDR3 runs 14 residues. Germline V lookup: CDR1 SQVTM, CDR2 ANQGSEA. The J segment lost 3 bases and the V segment lost 6 bases, leaving 5 bases of the junction unmatched. The CDR3 nucleotides read TGCAGCGTGGGGGACAGGGGGCGCGACTATGGCTACACCTTC. It codes for CSVGDRGRDYGYTF.

The rearrangement links TRBV5-4 to TRBJ2-3; 9 positions match TRBD1. Germline values: CDR1 SGHNT, CDR2 YYREEE (reference sequence). V shed 6 bases, J shed 5 bases, and the junction held 7 bases outside the gene matches. The CDR3 loop spans 14 amino acids. The CDR3 region has the DNA TGTGCCAGCACCCGGGACAGGGTTGGAGATACGCAGTATTTT. This encodes CASTRDRVGDTQYF.

The V and J genes are TRBV10-2 and TRBJ1-1; D not resolved. Germline CDR1 is WSHSY and CDR2 is SAAADI. This CDR3 comprises 12 residues. V was cut by 3 bases and J by 3 bases, with 5 bases left in between. CDR3 DNA sequence: TGCGCCAGCAGTGAAGGGTACACTGAAGCTTTCTTT. Its protein is CASSEGYTEAFF.

The rearrangement links TRBV6-5 to TRBJ2-5, with D possibly being TRBD1 (5 bases). The V end was cut by 6 bases, the J end by 6 bases, with 11 bases between. Germline assignment: CDR1 MNHEY and CDR2 SVGAGI. This CDR3 is 12 amino acids long. The CDR3 sequence: CASSSRDKTQYF. In DNA form, the CDR3 reads TGTGCCAGCAGCAGCAGGGATAAGACCCAGTACTTC.

The genes are TRBV6-1 and TRBJ1-2, with a possible D match to TRBD1 (6 bases). This CDR3 has 12 amino acids. Looked up from germline, CDR1 is MNHNS and CDR2 is SASEGT. Deletions cut 5 bases from V and 8 bases from J, with 12 bases between. The CDR3 region is CASSLTTGGYTF. DNA of the CDR3: TGTGCCAGCAGTCTTACTACAGGGGGCTACACCTTC.